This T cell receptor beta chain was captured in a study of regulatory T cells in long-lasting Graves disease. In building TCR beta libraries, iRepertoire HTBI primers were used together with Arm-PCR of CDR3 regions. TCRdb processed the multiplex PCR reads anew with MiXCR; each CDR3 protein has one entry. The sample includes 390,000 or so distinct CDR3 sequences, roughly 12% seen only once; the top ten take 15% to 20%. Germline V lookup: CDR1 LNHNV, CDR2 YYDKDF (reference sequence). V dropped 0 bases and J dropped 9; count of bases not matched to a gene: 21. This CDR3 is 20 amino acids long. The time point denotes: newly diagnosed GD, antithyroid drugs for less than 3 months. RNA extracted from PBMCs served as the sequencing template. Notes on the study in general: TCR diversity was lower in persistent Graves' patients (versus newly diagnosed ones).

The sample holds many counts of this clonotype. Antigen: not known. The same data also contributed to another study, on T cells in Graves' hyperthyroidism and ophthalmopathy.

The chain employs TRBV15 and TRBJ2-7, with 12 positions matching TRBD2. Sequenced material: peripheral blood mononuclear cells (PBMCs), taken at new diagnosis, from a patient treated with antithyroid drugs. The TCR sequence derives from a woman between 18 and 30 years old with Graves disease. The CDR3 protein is CATSRDATATFGLAGKGQYF. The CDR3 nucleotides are TGTGCCACCAGCAGAGATGCCACGGCGACTTTTGGACTAGCGGGAAAAGGGCAGTACTTC.